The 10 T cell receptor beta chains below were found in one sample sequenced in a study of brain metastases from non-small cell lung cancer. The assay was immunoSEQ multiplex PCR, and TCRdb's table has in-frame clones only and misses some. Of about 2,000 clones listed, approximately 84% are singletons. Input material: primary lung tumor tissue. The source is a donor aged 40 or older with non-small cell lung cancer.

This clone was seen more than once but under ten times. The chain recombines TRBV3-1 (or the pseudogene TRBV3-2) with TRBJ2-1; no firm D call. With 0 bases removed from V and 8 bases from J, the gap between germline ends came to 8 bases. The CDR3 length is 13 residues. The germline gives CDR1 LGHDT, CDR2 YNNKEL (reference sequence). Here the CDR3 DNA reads TGTGCCAGCAGCCAAGATACTCTCGATGAGCAGTTCTTC. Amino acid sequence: CASSQDTLDEQFF.

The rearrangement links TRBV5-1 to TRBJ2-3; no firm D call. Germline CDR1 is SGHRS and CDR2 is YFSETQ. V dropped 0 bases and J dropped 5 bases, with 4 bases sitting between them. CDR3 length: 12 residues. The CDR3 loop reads CASSLGGDTQYF. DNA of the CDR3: TGCGCCAGCAGCTTGGGGGGAGATACGCAGTATTTT.

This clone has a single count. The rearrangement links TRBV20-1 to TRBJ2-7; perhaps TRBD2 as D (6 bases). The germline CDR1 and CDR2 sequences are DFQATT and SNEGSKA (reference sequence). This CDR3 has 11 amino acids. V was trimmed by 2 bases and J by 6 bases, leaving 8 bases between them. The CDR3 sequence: CSARNGGEQYF. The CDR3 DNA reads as TGCAGTGCTAGAAACGGGGGCGAGCAGTACTTC.

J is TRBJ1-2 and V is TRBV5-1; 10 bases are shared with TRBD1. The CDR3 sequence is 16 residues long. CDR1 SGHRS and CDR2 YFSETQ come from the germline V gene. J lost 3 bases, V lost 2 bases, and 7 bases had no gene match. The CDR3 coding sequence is TGCGCCAGCAGCTTATCACCCGGACAGGGGGACTATGGCTACACCTTC. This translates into CASSLSPGQGDYGYTF.

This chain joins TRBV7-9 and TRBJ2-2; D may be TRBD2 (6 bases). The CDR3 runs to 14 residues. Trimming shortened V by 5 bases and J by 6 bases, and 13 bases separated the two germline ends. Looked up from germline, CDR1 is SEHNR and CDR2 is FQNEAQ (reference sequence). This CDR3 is CASSTGTEAGELFF. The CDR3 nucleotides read TGTGCCAGCAGCACCGGGACTGAGGCCGGGGAGCTGTTTTTT.

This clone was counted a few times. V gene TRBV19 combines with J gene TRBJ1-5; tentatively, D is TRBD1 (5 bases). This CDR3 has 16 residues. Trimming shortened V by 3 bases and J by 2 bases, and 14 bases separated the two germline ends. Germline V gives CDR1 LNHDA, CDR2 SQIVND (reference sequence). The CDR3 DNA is TGTGCCAGTAGTATCATCGGGCAGGGTCGCAATCAGCCCCAGCATTTT. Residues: CASSIIGQGRNQPQHF.

CDR3 coding DNA: TGTGCCAGCAGCGAGTCGGATCCGGGACAGGGGCCGTCCAAGTCTGGCTACACCTTC. As protein: CASSESDPGQGPSKSGYTF. The gene calls are TRBV9 and TRBJ1-2; TRBD1 matches 10 bases. V trimming: 3 bases; J trimming: 7 bases; junction bases outside the gene matches: 21. CDR3 length equals 19 residues. Germline values: CDR1 SGDLS, CDR2 YYNGEE.

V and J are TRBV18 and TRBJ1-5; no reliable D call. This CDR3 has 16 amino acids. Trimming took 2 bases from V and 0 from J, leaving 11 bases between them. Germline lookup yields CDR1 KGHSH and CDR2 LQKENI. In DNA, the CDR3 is TGTGCCAGCTCACCATATCGAGATCCTAGCAATCAGCCCCAGCATTTT. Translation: CASSPYRDPSNQPQHF.

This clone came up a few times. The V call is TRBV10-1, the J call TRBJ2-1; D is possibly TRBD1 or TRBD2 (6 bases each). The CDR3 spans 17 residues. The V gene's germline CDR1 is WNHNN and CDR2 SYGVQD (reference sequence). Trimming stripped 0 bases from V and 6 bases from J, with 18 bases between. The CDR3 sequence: CASSESSLRGLINEQFF. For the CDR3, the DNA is TGCGCCAGCAGTGAGTCTAGCCTCCGGGGGCTGATCAATGAGCAGTTCTTC.

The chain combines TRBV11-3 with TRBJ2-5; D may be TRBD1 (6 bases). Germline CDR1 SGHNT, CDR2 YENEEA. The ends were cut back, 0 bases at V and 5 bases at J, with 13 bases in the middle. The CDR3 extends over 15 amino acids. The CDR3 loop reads CASSLDITGIETQYF. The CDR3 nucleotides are TGTGCCAGCAGCTTAGATATAACAGGGATTGAGACCCAGTACTTC.